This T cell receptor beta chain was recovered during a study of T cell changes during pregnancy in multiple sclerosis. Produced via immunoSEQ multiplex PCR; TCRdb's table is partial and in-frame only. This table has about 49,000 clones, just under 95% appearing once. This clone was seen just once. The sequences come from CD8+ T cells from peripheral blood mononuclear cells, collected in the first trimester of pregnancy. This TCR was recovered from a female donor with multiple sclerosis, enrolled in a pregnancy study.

CDR3 amino acids: CASSSTGGTYEQYF. In nucleotides, the CDR3 is TGTGCCAGCAGCTCGACAGGGGGAACCTACGAGCAGTACTTC. V gene TRBV7-9 combines with J gene TRBJ2-7; 9 bases are shared with TRBD1. J gave up 2 bases and V 4 bases, and 3 bases lay outside the gene matches. Germline CDR1 and CDR2: SEHNR and FQNEAQ (reference sequence). The length of the CDR3 is 14 residues. Filled out from reference TRBV7-9 and TRBJ2-7, the complete variable domain reads DTGVSQNPRHKITKRGQNVTFRCDPISEHNRLYWYRQTLGQGPEFLTYFQNEAQLEKSRLLSDRFSAERPKGSFSTLEIQRTEQGDSAMYLCASSSTGGTYEQYFGPGTRLTVT.